Shown below are 10 T cell receptor beta chains from a single sample sequenced in a study of T cell repertoires in ileal Crohn's disease. Only in-frame clones appear in the TCRdb table, and some are missing; sequencing was by immunoSEQ multiplex PCR. The table lists 15,000 or so clones, 80% to 90% of them singletons. Sequencing was done on a sample of ileal tissue. The receptor set was obtained from an adult with Crohn's disease.

J is TRBJ1-2 and V is TRBV7-9; D is possibly TRBD1 (5 bases). The CDR3 runs 15 residues. From germline, CDR1 is SEHNR and CDR2 FQNEAQ (reference sequence). Trimming shortened V by 3 bases and J by 8 bases, and 19 bases separated the two germline ends. CDR3 sequence reads: CASSLDGGPLRGYTF. CDR3 nucleotides: TGTGCCAGCAGCTTGGACGGGGGTCCCTTGAGGGGCTACACCTTC.

This chain links TRBV2 with TRBJ2-3, with 7 bases identical to TRBD1. V trimming: 6 bases; J trimming: 1 base; junction bases outside the gene matches: 4. The V gene's germline CDR1 is SNHLY and CDR2 FYNNEI. The CDR3 runs to 14 residues. This chain's CDR3 is CASSRQGGTDTQYF. The DNA for the CDR3 is TGTGCCAGCAGCCGGCAGGGGGGCACAGATACGCAGTATTTT.

The CDR3 region is CASSLQGRTDTQYF. In DNA form, the CDR3 reads TGTGCCAGTAGTCTACAGGGTAGGACAGATACGCAGTATTTT. This chain links TRBV19 with TRBJ2-3; a weak D match, TRBD1 (6 bases). The CDR3 consists of 14 residues. V shed 5 bases and J shed 3 bases, with 12 bases lying between them. CDR1 is LNHDA and CDR2 is SQIVND in the germline V gene (reference sequence). The full variable domain, its missing parts supplied by reference TRBV19 and TRBJ2-3, is DGGITQSPKYLFRKEGQNVTLSCEQNLNHDAMYWYRQDPGQGLRLIYYSQIVNDFQKGDIAEGYSVSREKKESFPLTVTSAQKNPTAFYLCASSLQGRTDTQYFGPGTRLTVL.

The chain has TRBV19 and TRBJ1-2, with unresolved D. Per germline, CDR1 LNHDA and CDR2 SQIVND (reference sequence). This CDR3 is built from 16 residues. The V and J ends lost 0 bases and 2 bases respectively, with 13 bases between them. CDR3 DNA: TGTGCCAGTAGTATAGAGGGCGGAGGACGCAACTATGGCTACACCTTC. Translating gives CASSIEGGGRNYGYTF. Combining the CDR3 with reference TRBV19 and TRBJ1-2 gives the whole variable domain DGGITQSPKYLFRKEGQNVTLSCEQNLNHDAMYWYRQDPGQGLRLIYYSQIVNDFQKGDIAEGYSVSREKKESFPLTVTSAQKNPTAFYLCASSIEGGGRNYGYTFGSGTRLTVV.

The chain is built from TRBV6-5 and TRBJ1-6; D remains ambiguous. V was clipped by 2 bases and J by 9 bases, with 14 bases between them. The CDR3 extends over 15 amino acids. Germline lookup yields CDR1 MNHEY and CDR2 SVGAGI. The CDR3 region has the DNA TGTGCCAGCAGTTACGACGGAAATCGGGGTTCACCCCTCCACTTT. Translated, it gives CASSYDGNRGSPLHF.

The chain is built from TRBV5-1 and TRBJ1-1; 7 positions agree with TRBD1. The V gene's germline CDR1 is SGHRS and CDR2 YFSETQ. V dropped 5 bases and J dropped 8; count of bases not matched to a gene: 9. This CDR3 contains 13 residues. The CDR3 DNA sequence: TGCGCCAGCAGTTGGTCAGGGGGTATAGAAGCTTTCTTT. This gives the protein CASSWSGGIEAFF.

The chain uses TRBV6-1 and TRBJ1-2; 7 positions match TRBD1. This CDR3 region has 14 residues. Germline V gives CDR1 MNHNS, CDR2 SASEGT. V lost 6 bases, J lost 2 bases, and 6 bases stayed unmatched. Here the CDR3 DNA reads TGTGCCAGCAGACGAGACAGGGTGAACTATGGCTACACCTTC. Amino acids: CASRRDRVNYGYTF.

The J gene is TRBJ2-5, the V gene TRBV11-3; TRBD1 aligns across 7 bases. In germline, CDR1 is SGHNT, CDR2 YENEEA. The CDR3 has 13 residues. With 8 bases clipped from V and 5 bases from J, the junction kept 8 bases outside the gene matches. The CDR3 nucleotides read TGTGCCAGCCAGGGACAGCCGGAGGAGACCCAGTACTTC. Its translation is CASQGQPEETQYF.

The J gene is TRBJ2-2, the V gene TRBV19; 14 bases map to TRBD2. Germline lookup yields CDR1 LNHDA and CDR2 SQIVND (reference sequence). The CDR3 has 17 residues. The trim removed 6 bases at V and 2 bases at J, leaving 5 bases unmatched. CDR3 amino acids: CASRSGLAGGNTGELFF. CDR3 in DNA: TGTGCCAGTAGATCCGGACTAGCGGGGGGAAACACCGGGGAGCTGTTTTTT.

The rearrangement links TRBV28 to TRBJ2-7; a weak D match, TRBD2 (6 bases). V lost 2 bases, J lost 3 bases, and 14 bases lay in between. This CDR3 is built from 15 residues. Germline CDR1 MDHEN, CDR2 SYDVKM. CDR3 DNA sequence: TGTGCCAGCAGTTTAGCCGGGATGGAGGGCTACGAGCAGTACTTC. Translating gives CASSLAGMEGYEQYF.